The rows below give T cell receptor beta chains drawn from one sample of a study of T-cell reconstitution after alpha-beta-depleted transplantation in children. TCRdb ran MiXCR on the PCR reads and lists one entry per CDR3 protein. The sample lists 450,000 to 600,000 distinct CDR3 sequences, roughly 33% seen once, with more than 2% in the top ten. Sequencing was performed on PBMCs from the stem cell graft donor, taken from the stem cell graft. The receptors shown here come from a human donor who donated a stem cell graft to a child with aplastic anemia. The CDR3 runs from the conserved cysteine through the conserved F or W. A D gene is named only where the DNA matches it firmly. A row's size may be missing; if present it is once, few, many or a size class.

>few|TRBV5-1|TRBJ1-1|-
CASSPDGAVNTEAFF
TGCGCCAGCAGCCCGGACGGAGCAGTAAACACTGAAGCTTTCTTT
>-|TRBV20-1|TRBJ2-3|-
CSARDQSGIGTDTQYF
TGCAGTGCTAGAGATCAGTCCGGGATCGGCACAGATACGCAGTATTTT
>-|TRBV24-1|TRBJ2-3|-
CATSDLPLNGPDTQYF
TGTGCCACCAGTGATTTGCCACTGAACGGGCCAGATACGCAGTATTTT
>few|TRBV12-3/TRBV12-4|TRBJ1-3|-
CASSALQGSPTGNTIYF
TGTGCCAGCAGTGCTTTACAGGGAAGTCCTACTGGAAACACCATATATTTT
>-|TRBV6-1|TRBJ2-7|TRBD1
CASSEEGTGAYEQYF
TGTGCCAGCAGTGAAGAGGGGACAGGGGCGTACGAGCAGTACTTC
>-|TRBV29-1|TRBJ1-5|TRBD1
CSVDDRGPGQPQHF
TGCAGCGTGGATGACAGGGGGCCGGGGCAGCCCCAGCATTTT
>-|TRBV7-2|TRBJ2-1|-
CASSQQVSSQREQFF
TGTGCCAGCAGCCAGCAGGTTAGTAGTCAGAGGGAGCAGTTCTTC
>-|TRBV12-3/TRBV12-4|TRBJ2-1|-
CASSLRGRNEQFF
TGTGCCAGCAGTTTAAGAGGGCGGAATGAGCAGTTCTTC
>few|TRBV19|TRBJ2-7|TRBD2
CASSESLAGALYEQYF
TGTGCCAGTAGTGAGTCTCTAGCGGGAGCGTTGTACGAGCAGTACTTC
>-|TRBV4-2|TRBJ1-5|-
CASGPGGPGNQPQHF
TGTGCCAGCGGCCCGGGGGGTCCGGGGAATCAGCCCCAGCATTTT
>few|TRBV28|TRBJ2-2|-
CASSQFTGELFF
TGTGCCAGCAGCCAATTCACCGGGGAGCTGTTTTTT
>-|TRBV20-1|TRBJ2-1|TRBD1
CSARSQTGSSYNEQFF
TGCAGTGCTAGGTCCCAGACAGGGAGCTCCTACAATGAGCAGTTCTTC
>-|TRBV4-3|TRBJ1-2|-
CASSQDPGNHNPFDYGHTF
TGCGCCAGCAGCCAAGATCCTGGGAACCATAACCCGTTCGACTATGGCCACACCTTC
>-|TRBV5-1|TRBJ1-2|TRBD1
CASSSQGATYGYTF
TGCGCCAGCAGCTCTCAGGGGGCTACCTATGGCTACACCTTC
>-|TRBV6-2/TRBV6-3|TRBJ1-1|-
CASSSGGGAFF
TGTGCCAGCAGTTCAGGAGGGGGTGCTTTCTTT
>few|TRBV2|TRBJ2-2|TRBD1
CASLGTGVPGELFF
TGTGCCAGCCTAGGGACAGGGGTCCCCGGGGAGCTGTTTTTT
>-|TRBV12-3/TRBV12-4|TRBJ2-5|-
CASSSFLAEGGETQYF
TGTGCCAGCAGCTCCTTCTTGGCGGAGGGGGGAGAGACCCAGTACTTC
>-|TRBV4-3|TRBJ2-3|TRBD1
CASSQGDRRRTDTQYF
TGCGCCAGCAGCCAGGGGGACAGGAGACGGACAGATACGCAGTATTTT
>-|TRBV15|TRBJ2-4|-
CATSRGETGLAKNIQYF
TGTGCCACCAGCAGAGGGGAGACAGGATTAGCCAAAAACATTCAGTACTTC
>few|TRBV20-1|TRBJ2-7|TRBD2
CSARDSPSGDSYEQYF
TGCAGTGCTAGAGATAGTCCTAGCGGGGACTCCTACGAGCAGTACTTC
>few|TRBV29-1|TRBJ1-2|-
CSVVEGGYTF
TGCAGCGTTGTGGAGGGCGGCTACACCTTC
>few|TRBV7-3|TRBJ2-3|-
CASSSGPLDTQYF
TGTGCCAGCAGCTCGGGACCCCTAGATACGCAGTATTTT
>-|TRBV20-1|TRBJ2-1|TRBD2
CSARDIPLLAGGPDEQFF
TGCAGTGCTAGAGATATCCCCCTACTAGCGGGAGGGCCTGATGAGCAGTTCTTC
>few|TRBV5-1|TRBJ1-4|-
CASSLAPSAGEKLFF
TGCGCCAGCAGCTTGGCACCATCGGCGGGTGAAAAACTGTTTTTT
>few|TRBV7-2|TRBJ1-3|-
CASSLDRHGNTIYF
TGTGCCAGCAGCCTAGACCGACATGGAAACACCATATATTTT
>-|TRBV19|TRBJ1-2|-
CASTTDSGAGSGYTF
TGTGCCAGTACAACTGACAGCGGGGCGGGGAGCGGCTACACCTTC
>few|TRBV6-1|TRBJ2-7|-
CASKVAGHYEQYF
TGTGCCAGCAAAGTCGCAGGGCACTACGAGCAGTACTTC
>few|TRBV4-1|TRBJ2-1|-
CASSQDPNPNEQFF
TGCGCCAGCAGCCAAGATCCAAACCCTAATGAGCAGTTCTTC
>-|TRBV10-3|TRBJ2-1|-
CAISESTSGEQFF
TGTGCCATCAGTGAGTCCACTAGTGGTGAGCAGTTCTTC
>-|TRBV9|TRBJ2-1|-
CASNLGDQGGNEQFF
TGTGCCAGCAACCTGGGGGATCAGGGGGGCAATGAGCAGTTCTTC
>-|TRBV6-2/TRBV6-3|TRBJ1-5|-
CASSYDRPWSNQPQHF
TGTGCCAGCAGTTACGACAGACCGTGGAGCAATCAGCCCCAGCATTTT
>few|TRBV30|TRBJ1-1|-
CAWSVRTRSEAFF
TGTGCCTGGAGTGTCCGGACAAGGTCTGAAGCTTTCTTT
>-|TRBV3-1|TRBJ2-7|TRBD1
CASSQPGTGVSDEQYF
TGTGCCAGCAGCCAACCAGGGACAGGGGTGTCCGACGAGCAGTACTTC
>few|TRBV7-2|TRBJ2-7|-
CASSLVGQAYEQYF
TGTGCCAGCAGCTTAGTGGGTCAAGCCTACGAGCAGTACTTC
>-|TRBV4-2|TRBJ2-3|-
CASSQGQQADTQYF
TGTGCCAGCAGCCAAGGGCAACAGGCGGATACGCAGTATTTT
>-|TRBV20-1|TRBJ1-1|-
CSARGTLVTEAFF
TGCAGTGCTAGAGGGACGTTGGTCACTGAAGCTTTCTTT
>-|TRBV20-1|TRBJ1-1|-
CSARPGQREAFF
TGCAGTGCTCGACCGGGACAACGTGAAGCTTTCTTT
>-|TRBV4-1|TRBJ2-3|-
CASSQEPAGPSTDTQYF
TGCGCCAGCAGCCAAGAGCCTGCGGGGCCGAGCACAGATACGCAGTATTTT
>-|TRBV28|TRBJ2-1|-
CASSLGGSIYNEQFF
TGTGCCAGCAGTTTAGGCGGGTCCATTTACAATGAGCAGTTCTTC
>-|TRBV24-1|TRBJ1-2|-
CATSDLGRYGYTF
TGTGCCACCAGTGATTTGGGGAGGTATGGCTACACCTTC
>-|TRBV6-5|TRBJ1-5|-
CASSYSGAENQPQHF
TGTGCCAGCAGTTACTCCGGGGCAGAGAATCAGCCCCAGCATTTT
>-|TRBV5-4|TRBJ1-5|-
CASSLGPETGQPQHF
TGTGCCAGCAGCTTGGGTCCGGAGACCGGTCAGCCCCAGCATTTT
>-|TRBV28|TRBJ1-5|-
CASSLQRPGLGVQPQHF
TGTGCCAGCAGTTTACAGCGTCCGGGGCTCGGTGTTCAGCCCCAGCATTTT
>few|TRBV9|TRBJ1-2|-
CASSSPGGYGYTF
TGTGCCAGCAGCTCCCCTGGGGGCTATGGCTACACCTTC
>few|TRBV20-1|TRBJ2-1|-
CSAPGTESYNEQFF
TGCAGTGCTCCTGGGACGGAATCCTACAATGAGCAGTTCTTC
>-|TRBV24-1|TRBJ2-1|-
CATSDFREGNEQFF
TGTGCCACCAGTGACTTCAGGGAAGGTAATGAGCAGTTCTTC
>few|TRBV29-1|TRBJ1-4|-
CSVVGGEKLFF
TGCAGCGTTGTGGGAGGGGAAAAACTGTTTTTT
>few|TRBV12-3/TRBV12-4|TRBJ1-1|-
CASSLGGIGNTEAFF
TGTGCCAGCAGTTTGGGGGGAATAGGAAACACTGAAGCTTTCTTT